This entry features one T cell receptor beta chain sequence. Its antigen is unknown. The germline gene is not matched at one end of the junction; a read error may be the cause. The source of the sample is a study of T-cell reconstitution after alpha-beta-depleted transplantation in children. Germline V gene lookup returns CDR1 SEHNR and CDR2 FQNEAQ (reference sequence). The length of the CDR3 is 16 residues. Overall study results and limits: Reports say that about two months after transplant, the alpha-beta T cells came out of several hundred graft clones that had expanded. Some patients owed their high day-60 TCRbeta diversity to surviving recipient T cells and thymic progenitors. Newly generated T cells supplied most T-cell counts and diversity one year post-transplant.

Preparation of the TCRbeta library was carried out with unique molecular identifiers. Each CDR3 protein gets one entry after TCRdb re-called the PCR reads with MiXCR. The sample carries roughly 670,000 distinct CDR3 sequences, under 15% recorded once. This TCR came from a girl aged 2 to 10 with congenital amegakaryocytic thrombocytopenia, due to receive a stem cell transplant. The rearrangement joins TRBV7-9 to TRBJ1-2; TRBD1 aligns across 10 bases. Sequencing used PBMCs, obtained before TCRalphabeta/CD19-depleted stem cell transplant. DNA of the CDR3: TGTCCCAGCAGCTCCCCCACCGGGACAGGGGAGGCTGGCTACACCTTC. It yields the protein CPSSSPTGTGEAGYTF.